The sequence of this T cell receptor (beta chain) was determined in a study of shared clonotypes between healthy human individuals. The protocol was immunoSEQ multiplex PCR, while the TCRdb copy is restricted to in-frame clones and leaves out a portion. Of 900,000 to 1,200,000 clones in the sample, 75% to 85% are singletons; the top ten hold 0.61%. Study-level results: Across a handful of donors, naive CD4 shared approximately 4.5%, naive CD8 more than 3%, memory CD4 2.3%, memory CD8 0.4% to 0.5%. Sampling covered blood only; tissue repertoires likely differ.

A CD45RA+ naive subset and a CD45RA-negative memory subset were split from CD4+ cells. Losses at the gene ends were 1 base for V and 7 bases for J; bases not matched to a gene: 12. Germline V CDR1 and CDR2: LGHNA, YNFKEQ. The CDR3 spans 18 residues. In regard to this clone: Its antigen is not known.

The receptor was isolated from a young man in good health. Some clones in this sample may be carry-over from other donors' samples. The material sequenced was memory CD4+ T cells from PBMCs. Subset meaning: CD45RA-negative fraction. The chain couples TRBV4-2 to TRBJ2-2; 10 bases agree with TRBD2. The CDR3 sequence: CASSQGAGGPERSGELFF. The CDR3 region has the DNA TGTGCCAGCAGCCAAGGAGCGGGAGGGCCAGAAAGAAGCGGGGAGCTGTTTTTT.